A selection of T cell receptor beta chains follows, all from one sample in a study of OX40 agonist ivuxolimab in advanced cancers. The data were produced by immunoSEQ multiplex PCR, yet TCRdb's version contains in-frame clones alone and is incomplete. Among approximately 44,000 clones, over 70% were seen once, and the ten largest hold roughly a tenth. The source material was CD4+ or CD8+ T cells sorted from blood, sampled in a trial of the OX40 agonist ivuxolimab. The receptor set was obtained from an adult with an advanced solid tumor such as melanoma, head and neck, liver or kidney cancer. Each CDR3 is given with its conserved first and last residue. Each record gives: CDR3 protein, J gene, V gene, CDR3 length, clone size. Clone size is stated in some rows and not others, as once, few, many or a class when expanded.

CASSLGQGGATEAFF,TRBJ1-1,TRBV5-4,15,-
CASSLAGDTDTQYF,TRBJ2-3,TRBV11-2,14,-
CASSPRQDSGNTIYF,TRBJ1-3,TRBV18,15,few
CASSPYGQGLYNEQFF,TRBJ2-1,TRBV28,16,-
CASSQARGTYGYTF,TRBJ1-2,TRBV7-9,14,medium-sized
CASRMGLAGQETQYF,TRBJ2-5,TRBV13,15,-
CASSRLTGVQETQYF,TRBJ2-5,TRBV11-2,15,-
CSVGGQSYEQYF,TRBJ2-7,TRBV29-1,12,-
CASSPRAGDSGNTIYF,TRBJ1-3,TRBV11-3,16,-
CASSLRLAANEQFF,TRBJ2-1,TRBV5-1,14,-
CASSRTTDTQYF,TRBJ2-3,TRBV28,12,-
CASSLWPGQGWNEQYF,TRBJ2-7,TRBV7-9,16,few
CSVITGVNSPLHF,TRBJ1-6,TRBV29-1,13,-
CAWGTSGKASSYEQYF,TRBJ2-7,TRBV30,16,-
CASSQGVNTEAFF,TRBJ1-1,TRBV2,13,-
CASSSGRQVIGYTF,TRBJ1-2,TRBV2,14,-
CASTRDSETQYF,TRBJ2-5,TRBV10-2,12,-
CASSLNGDGGYTF,TRBJ1-2,TRBV5-1,13,-
CASSLKIDSQETQYF,TRBJ2-5,TRBV11-2,15,-
CASSPHRDSPTNEKLFF,TRBJ1-4,TRBV27,17,-
CASSLLGLGDTIYF,TRBJ1-3,TRBV7-2,14,-
CASSQDSPHAGGELFF,TRBJ2-2,TRBV4-1,16,few
CASSLIRVSADTEAFF,TRBJ1-1,TRBV19,16,-
CASSSFLDIYKDLQSRANVLTF,TRBJ2-6,TRBV18,22,-
CATGEAIGGTSGYNEQFF,TRBJ2-1,TRBV10-3,18,-
CASRVGGPPGELFF,TRBJ2-2,TRBV6-5,14,-
CSVEAVGLAEAFF,TRBJ1-1,TRBV29-1,13,-
CASSASSTPYGYTF,TRBJ1-2,TRBV9,14,-
CASRFPSGGPWFF,TRBJ2-1,TRBV27,13,few
CASSLGGNPTGELFF,TRBJ2-2,TRBV7-2,15,-
CASSLSLGRGTEAFF,TRBJ1-1,TRBV5-8,15,-
CSVTRTEGGSGYTF,TRBJ1-2,TRBV29-1,14,-
CASSLVPRGANEKLFF,TRBJ1-4,TRBV5-1,16,-
CASSAAGGAIGTEAFF,TRBJ1-1,TRBV2,16,-
CASSTIAGIIYNEQFF,TRBJ2-1,TRBV11-2,16,-
CASSLRGAGYTF,TRBJ1-2,TRBV7-2,12,-
CASTGTGSYNEQFF,TRBJ2-1,TRBV5-1,14,-
CASSLPQFSGNTIYF,TRBJ1-3,TRBV5-1,15,-
CASSLTLAGGETQYF,TRBJ2-5,TRBV5-1,15,-
CASADWALGNEQFF,TRBJ2-1,TRBV2,14,-
CASSQVPGRDEQYF,TRBJ2-7,TRBV4-1,14,-
CASSPWTFQETQYF,TRBJ2-5,TRBV5-1,14,-
CASSTLNEQYF,TRBJ2-7,TRBV6-6,11,-
CASNADQSPPYGYTF,TRBJ1-2,TRBV7-9,15,-
CASSSWGGYEQYF,TRBJ2-7,TRBV23-1,13,-
CASSLGFTSGSTSIQYF,TRBJ2-4,TRBV4-3,17,-
CASSLGIRTQYF,TRBJ2-5,TRBV28,12,few
CASSLASGSADTQYF,TRBJ2-3,TRBV5-1,15,-
CSARGGLEQFF,TRBJ2-1,TRBV20-1,11,-
CASRFAGGNTIYF,TRBJ1-3,TRBV2,13,-
CASSDNVTPDRVDQPQHF,TRBJ1-5,TRBV6-1,18,-
CASSLEATGALNQPQHF,TRBJ1-5,TRBV11-2,17,-
CASSLRGSSNQPQHF,TRBJ1-5,TRBV28,15,-
CASSPEGRVSGNTIYF,TRBJ1-3,TRBV9,16,-